This TCR beta chain derives from a study of metastatic and nonmetastatic thyroid tumors. Prior to thyroid surgery, none of the patients had received any treatment. This CDR3 contains 14 residues. Trimming took off 3 bases at V and 1 base at J, with 10 bases between the two ends. The germline gives CDR1 SGDLS, CDR2 YYNGEE. MiXCR reprocessed the PCR reads for TCRdb. The profile covers 25,000 to 30,000 clones, with 24% appearing a single time and more than 14% taken by the ten largest. This clone was detected many times. The sequencing input was blood. The chain employs TRBV9 and TRBJ1-1; possibly TRBD1 for D (5 bases). This TCR derives from a female donor with papillary thyroid cancer or a benign thyroid nodule (not recorded which). Some clones in this sample may be carry-over from other donors' samples. CDR3 coding DNA: TGTGCCAGCAGCGAAAATACAGGGAACACTGAAGCTTTCTTT. Its translation: CASSENTGNTEAFF.